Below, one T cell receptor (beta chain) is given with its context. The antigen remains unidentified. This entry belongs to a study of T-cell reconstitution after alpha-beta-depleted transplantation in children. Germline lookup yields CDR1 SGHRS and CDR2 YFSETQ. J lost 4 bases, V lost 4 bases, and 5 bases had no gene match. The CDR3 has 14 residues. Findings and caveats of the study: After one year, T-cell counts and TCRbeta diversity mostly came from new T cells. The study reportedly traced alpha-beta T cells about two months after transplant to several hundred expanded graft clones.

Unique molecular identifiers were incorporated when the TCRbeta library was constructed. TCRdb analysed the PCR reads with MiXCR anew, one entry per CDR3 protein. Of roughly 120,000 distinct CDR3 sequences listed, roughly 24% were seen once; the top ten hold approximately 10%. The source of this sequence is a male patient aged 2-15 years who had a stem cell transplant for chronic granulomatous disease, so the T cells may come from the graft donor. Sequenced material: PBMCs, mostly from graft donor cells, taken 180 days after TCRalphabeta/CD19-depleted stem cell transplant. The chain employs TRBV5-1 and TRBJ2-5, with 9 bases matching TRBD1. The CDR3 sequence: CASSAGTGRETQYF. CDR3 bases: TGCGCCAGCAGCGCCGGGACAGGGCGAGAGACCCAGTACTTC.